This T cell receptor beta chain was observed in a study of T cell changes during pregnancy in multiple sclerosis. This CDR3 has 14 residues. With V trimmed by 0 bases and J by 6 bases, 4 bases remained unmatched. Germline CDR1 is MGHRA and CDR2 is YSYEKL. Assay used: immunoSEQ multiplex PCR; TCRdb lists only in-frame clones, some missing. The repertoire includes 70,000 or so clones, around 91% of them detected once, and less than 0.85% sits in the top ten. The sample holds a few counts of this clone. This chain links TRBV4-1 with TRBJ1-1; 7 nucleotides match TRBD1. The source was peripheral blood, collected in the third trimester of pregnancy. The receptor was derived from a female donor in good health, enrolled as a control in a pregnancy study. CDR3 sequence reads: CASSQDYRGPEAFF. Here the CDR3 DNA reads TGCGCCAGCAGCCAAGACTACAGGGGTCCTGAAGCTTTCTTT.